The 20 T cell receptor beta chains reported below all come from one sample, sequenced in a study of blood T cells in healthy people across ages. With a J-beta primer mix and a sample-barcoded 5' primer, a second PCR ran about 7 to 12 cycles. In TCRdb, the 5' RACE reads were re-called with MiXCR into one record per CDR3 protein. The repertoire has about 1,600,000 distinct CDR3 sequences, 42% of them found once; the top ten carry under 8%. Sequencing was carried out using blood. These receptors all stem from a woman younger than 30 in good health.

This clonotype was seen more than once but under ten times. This sequence joins TRBV6-6 and TRBJ1-2, with 7 bases fitting TRBD1. After removal of 5 bases from V and 2 bases from J, the junction contained 14 bases not matched to a gene. Germline lookup yields CDR1 MNHNY and CDR2 SVGAGI (reference sequence). This CDR3 has 17 amino acids. CDR3 in DNA: TGTGCCAGCAGTACAAACCGCAGGGGGACGGCAAACTATGGCTACACCTTC. This sequence encodes CASSTNRRGTANYGYTF.

This clonotype has only a few counts. The chain couples TRBV9 to TRBJ1-5; 8 positions agree with TRBD1. This CDR3 has 14 amino acids. CDR1 is SGDLS, CDR2 YYNGEE, per germline. V shed 3 bases and J 4 bases; nucleotides not matched to a gene: 3. The CDR3 sequence is CASSDHRGNQPQHF. The CDR3 nucleotides are TGTGCCAGCAGCGACCACAGGGGGAATCAGCCCCAGCATTTT.

This clonotype showed up just a few times. V usage is TRBV27 and J usage is TRBJ2-1; 8 bases line up with TRBD2. This CDR3 region has 14 residues. From germline, CDR1 is MNHEY and CDR2 SMNVEV (reference sequence). Trimming at V came to 7 bases and at J to 4 bases, leaving 6 bases not matched to a gene. The chain's CDR3 is CASIRGGTYNEQFF. The CDR3 DNA follows: TGTGCCAGCATTCGGGGGGGCACGTACAATGAGCAGTTCTTC.

The chain recombines TRBV4-1 with TRBJ2-7, with a weak D call TRBD1 (6 bases). The CDR3 totals 16 residues. The V gene's germline CDR1 is MGHRA and CDR2 YSYEKL. V dropped 0 bases and J dropped 7 bases, with 19 bases sitting between them. CDR3 DNA: TGCGCCAGCAGCCAAGATGGGTACAGGGAGTTCGGTGAGCAGTACTTC. The encoded protein is CASSQDGYREFGEQYF.

J is TRBJ2-5 and V is TRBV4-1; D tentatively fits TRBD1 or TRBD2 (5 bases each). V lost 4 bases, J lost 3 bases, and 18 bases lay in between. The CDR3 extends over 16 amino acids. Per germline, CDR1 MGHRA and CDR2 YSYEKL. CDR3 in DNA: TGCGCCAGCAGCCTAGAGGCGAGAGGGGCCAAAGAGACCCAGTACTTC. This codes for CASSLEARGAKETQYF.

V usage is TRBV30 and J usage is TRBJ2-2; no clear D gene. Trimming removed 4 bases from V and 7 bases from J, with 13 bases in between. This CDR3 has 13 residues. CDR1 and CDR2 (germline): GTSNPN, SVGIG (reference sequence). The CDR3 DNA is TGTGCCTGGACGGTGGGGATAGGCGGGGAGCTGTTTTTT. This sequence encodes CAWTVGIGGELFF.

This clonotype was picked up many times. The chain has TRBV5-1 and TRBJ2-3; TRBD1 is a possible D gene (6 bases). The V gene lost 4 bases and the J gene lost 6 bases, with 9 bases spanning the gap. This CDR3 is built from 12 residues. The V gene's germline CDR1 is SGHRS and CDR2 YFSETQ. The CDR3 here is CASSRTADTQYF. The DNA of the CDR3 is TGCGCCAGCAGCCGGACAGCCGATACGCAGTATTTT. The variable domain in full, with the rest retrieved from reference TRBV5-1 and TRBJ2-3, is KAGVTQTPRYLIKTRGQQVTLSCSPISGHRSVSWYQQTPGQGLQFLFEYFSETQRNKGNFPGRFSGRQFSNSRSEMNVSTLELGDSALYLCASSRTADTQYFGPGTRLTVL.

This clonotype was detected only a few times. The chain employs TRBV29-1 and TRBJ2-5, with D unclear. Germline CDR1 reads SQVTM; CDR2 reads ANQGSEA. Trimming stripped 7 bases from V and 10 bases from J, with 16 bases between. This CDR3 has 11 residues. The DNA for the CDR3 is TGCAGCGGACATGGAATGGGTATCCAGTACTTC. Translating it yields CSGHGMGIQYF.

The chain carries TRBV24-1 and TRBJ2-1; 8 bases line up with TRBD2. Trimming removed 4 bases from V and 1 base from J; junction bases left unmatched: 8. CDR3 size: 17 residues. Looked up from germline, CDR1 is KGHDR and CDR2 is SFDVKD. CDR3 nucleotide sequence: TGTGCCACCAGTGACCCCACCGGCGGGGGGTCCTACAATGAGCAGTTCTTC. Its protein is CATSDPTGGGSYNEQFF.

The CDR3 spells CASSRRGAQAYNEQFF. As DNA, the CDR3 is TGTGCCAGCAGTCGACGGGGGGCCCAGGCGTACAATGAGCAGTTCTTC. The chain joins TRBV2 to TRBJ2-1; weak D call: TRBD2 (7 bases). This CDR3 has 16 residues. Germline CDR1 reads SNHLY; CDR2 reads FYNNEI. V lost 5 bases and J lost 4, with 18 bases in between.

CDR3 DNA sequence: TGTGCCAGCAGTTACGAAGGGACAGGGTGGAATTTAAACTATGGCTACACCTTC. As protein: CASSYEGTGWNLNYGYTF. This rearrangement joins TRBV6-2 or TRBV6-3 to TRBJ1-2, with 9 bases lining up with TRBD1. Germline V gene sequence: CDR1 MNHEY, CDR2 SVGEGT. This CDR3 is 18 amino acids long. Trimming at V came to 2 bases and at J to 2 bases, leaving 12 bases not matched to a gene.

This clonotype was detected only a few times. The CDR3 loop is CASSDWGQSSYGYTF. As DNA, the CDR3 is TGTGCCAGCAGTGATTGGGGACAGAGCTCCTATGGCTACACCTTC. V gene TRBV2 combines with J gene TRBJ1-2, with 7 bases that match TRBD1. The CDR3 has 15 amino acids. The germline CDR1 and CDR2 sequences are SNHLY and FYNNEI. V lost 3 bases and J lost 4; bases outside the gene matches: 8.

The V call is TRBV9, the J call TRBJ2-7, with TRBD2 matching over 14 bases. V lost 0 bases and J lost 5; bases outside the gene matches: 7. This CDR3 spans 17 amino acids. CDR1 SGDLS and CDR2 YYNGEE come from the germline V gene. The CDR3 loop reads CASSVVGGLAGAHEQYF. The CDR3 DNA reads as TGTGCCAGCAGCGTAGTCGGGGGACTAGCGGGAGCTCACGAGCAGTACTTC.

V usage is TRBV24-1 and J usage is TRBJ1-1, with D unclear. The V gene's germline CDR1 is KGHDR and CDR2 SFDVKD. Trimming cost V 3 bases and J 5 bases, with 9 bases left between them. The length of the CDR3 is 13 residues. The CDR3 loop is CATSDQVGTEAFF. In nucleotides, the CDR3 is TGTGCCACCAGTGATCAAGTAGGGACTGAAGCTTTCTTT.

There are a few counts of this clonotype. This chain uses TRBV5-5 with TRBJ2-7, with 15 positions matching TRBD2. The V segment lost 1 base and the J segment 5 bases; nucleotides outside the gene matches: 4. There are 16 residues in the CDR3. Germline V CDR1 and CDR2: SGHKS, YYEKEE (reference sequence). In DNA form, the CDR3 reads TGTGCCAGCAGCTTGAAGGGACTAGCGGGAGGCCACGAGCAGTACTTC. This codes for CASSLKGLAGGHEQYF.

The V and J genes are TRBV2 and TRBJ1-1, with D uncertain. Germline V lookup: CDR1 SNHLY, CDR2 FYNNEI. This CDR3 contains 15 residues. Trimming stripped 3 bases from V and 4 bases from J, with 15 bases between. CDR3 bases: TGTGCCAGCAGTGAGAGTGGTTCGGAGAGCACTGAAGCTTTCTTT. Translating it yields CASSESGSESTEAFF.

This clonotype was detected many times. CDR3 amino acids: CSVPLKVTNEKLFF. CDR3 coding DNA: TGCAGCGTCCCTTTAAAGGTGACTAATGAAAAACTGTTTTTT. V and J are TRBV20-1 and TRBJ1-4; D gene uncertain. This CDR3 spans 14 amino acids. CDR1 DFQATT and CDR2 SNEGSKA come from the germline V gene (reference sequence).

This clonotype appeared a few times. The chain carries TRBV6-2 or TRBV6-3 and TRBJ2-1; TRBD1 agrees at 10 bases. Germline loops: CDR1 MNHEY, CDR2 SVGEGT. This CDR3 spans 15 amino acids. J was trimmed by 6 bases and V by 6 bases; bases with no gene match: 8. The CDR3 bases are TGTGCCAGCAGGCCGTTGGGACAGGGGCGCAATGAGCAGTTCTTC. Its protein is CASRPLGQGRNEQFF.

The J gene is TRBJ1-2, the V gene TRBV9; 7 bases line up with TRBD1. The trim removed 4 bases at V and 8 bases at J, leaving 11 bases unmatched. Germline loops: CDR1 SGDLS, CDR2 YYNGEE. This CDR3 contains 14 residues. The CDR3 loop is CASSQQQGRQGYTF. The CDR3 bases are TGTGCCAGCAGCCAACAACAGGGGAGGCAGGGCTACACCTTC.

V gene TRBV24-1 combines with J gene TRBJ2-1, with no clear D. With 3 bases removed from V and 7 bases from J, the gap between germline ends came to 9 bases. Germline-derived CDR1 and CDR2 are KGHDR and SFDVKD. The CDR3 length is 13 residues. CDR3 region: CATSDGVRNEQFF. The CDR3, as DNA: TGTGCCACCAGTGATGGAGTTAGGAATGAGCAGTTCTTC.